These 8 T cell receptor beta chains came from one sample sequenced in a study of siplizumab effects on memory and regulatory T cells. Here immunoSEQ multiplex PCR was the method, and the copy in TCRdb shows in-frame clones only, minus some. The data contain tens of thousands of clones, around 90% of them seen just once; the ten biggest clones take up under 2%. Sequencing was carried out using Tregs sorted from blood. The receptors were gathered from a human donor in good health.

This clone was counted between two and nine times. The CDR3 is CASRGWNTDTQYF. The DNA of the CDR3 is TGTGCCAGCAGGGGCTGGAACACAGATACGCAGTATTTT. This chain joins TRBV6-5 and TRBJ2-3, with unresolved D. With 6 bases removed from V and 2 bases from J, the gap between germline ends came to 9 bases. The germline V gene has CDR1 MNHEY and CDR2 SVGAGI. This CDR3 comprises 13 residues.

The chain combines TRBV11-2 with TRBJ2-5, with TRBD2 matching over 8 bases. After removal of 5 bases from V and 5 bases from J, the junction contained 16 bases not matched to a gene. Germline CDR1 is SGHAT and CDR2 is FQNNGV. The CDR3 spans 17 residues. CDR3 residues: CASSPSRSRGGRETQYF. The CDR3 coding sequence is TGTGCCAGCAGCCCTAGTCGCTCACGGGGGGGCCGGGAGACCCAGTACTTC.

The DNA for the CDR3 is TGTGCCAGCAGCTTATCAGGGGCCGGAAACACCATATATTTT. Translating it yields CASSLSGAGNTIYF. The chain has TRBV7-2 and TRBJ1-3, with TRBD1 as a possible D gene (6 bases). Deletions cut 2 bases from V and 4 bases from J, with 9 bases between. The CDR3 is made up of 14 amino acids. The V gene's germline CDR1 is SGHTA and CDR2 FQGNSA.

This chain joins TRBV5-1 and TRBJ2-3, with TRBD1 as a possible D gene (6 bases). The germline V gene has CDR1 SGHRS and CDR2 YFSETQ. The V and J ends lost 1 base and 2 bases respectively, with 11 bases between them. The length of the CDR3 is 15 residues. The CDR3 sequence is CASSLSGHPTDTQYF. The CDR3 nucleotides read TGCGCCAGCAGCTTGTCGGGACACCCCACAGATACGCAGTATTTT.

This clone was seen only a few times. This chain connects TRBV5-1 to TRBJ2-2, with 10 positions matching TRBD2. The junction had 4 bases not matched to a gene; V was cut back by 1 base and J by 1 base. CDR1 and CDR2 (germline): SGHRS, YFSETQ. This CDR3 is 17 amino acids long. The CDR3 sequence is CASSLFASGGNTGELFF. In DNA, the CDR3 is TGCGCCAGCAGCTTGTTCGCTAGCGGGGGGAACACCGGGGAGCTGTTTTTT. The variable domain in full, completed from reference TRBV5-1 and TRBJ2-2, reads KAGVTQTPRYLIKTRGQQVTLSCSPISGHRSVSWYQQTPGQGLQFLFEYFSETQRNKGNFPGRFSGRQFSNSRSEMNVSTLELGDSALYLCASSLFASGGNTGELFFGEGSRLTVL.

CDR3 nucleotides: TGTGCCAGCAGCTCCGTAGCGGGGGGCCTCAGGACTGAGCAGTTCTTC. Translated, it gives CASSSVAGGLRTEQFF. The J gene is TRBJ2-1, the V gene TRBV7-2, with 10 bases matching TRBD2. In germline, CDR1 is SGHTA, CDR2 FQGNSA. J gave up 9 bases and V 4 bases, and 12 bases lay outside the gene matches. The CDR3 is 16 residues long.

The CDR3 sequence: CASSLKANTEAFF. The CDR3 coding sequence is TGTGCCAGCAGTTTGAAGGCGAACACTGAAGCTTTCTTT. J is TRBJ1-1 and V is TRBV27; no firm D call. CDR1 is MNHEY and CDR2 is SMNVEV in the germline V gene (reference sequence). The CDR3 runs to 13 residues. The germline V and J ends were trimmed by 3 bases and 1 base, with 6 bases remaining between them.

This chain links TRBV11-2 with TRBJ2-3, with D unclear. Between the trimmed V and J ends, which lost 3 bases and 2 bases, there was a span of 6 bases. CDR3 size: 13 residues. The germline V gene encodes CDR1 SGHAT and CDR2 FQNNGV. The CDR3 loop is CASSLFFTDTQYF. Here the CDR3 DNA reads TGTGCCAGCAGCTTGTTCTTCACAGATACGCAGTATTTT. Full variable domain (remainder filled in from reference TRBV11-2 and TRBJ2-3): EAGVAQSPRYKIIEKRQSVAFWCNPISGHATLYWYQQILGQGPKLLIQFQNNGVVDDSQLPKDRFSAERLKGVDSTLKIQPAKLEDSAVYLCASSLFFTDTQYFGPGTRLTVL.